The rows below give T cell receptor beta chains drawn from one sample of a study of cytomegalovirus exposure and HLA in healthy donors. Sequencing was performed with immunoSEQ multiplex PCR; in TCRdb, only in-frame clones are kept and a portion is missing. The ten top clones account for over 0.75%, within a sample of about 190,000 clones. The sequenced material came from PBMCs. Receptors were obtained from a woman aged 25 to 39 in good health and CMV-seropositive. CDR3s include the opening cysteine and the closing phenylalanine or tryptophan. A D gene is named only where the DNA matches it firmly.

TRBD1	TRBJ2-7	TRBV27	15	CASSTRQGFPYEQYF	TGTGCCAGCAGTACCAGACAGGGGTTTCCCTACGAGCAGTACTTC
NA	TRBJ2-2	TRBV11-2	17	CASSESKSLAGFGELFF	TGTGCCAGCAGCGAAAGTAAGAGTCTAGCTGGCTTCGGGGAGCTGTTTTTT
NA	TRBJ2-3	TRBV12-2	16	CASRPTTGNDTDTQYF	TGTGCAAGTCGCCCAACTACAGGTAATGACACAGATACGCAGTATTTT
TRBD2	TRBJ2-1	TRBV15	13	CATRSGSIHEQFF	TGTGCCACCAGGAGCGGGAGTATCCATGAGCAGTTCTTC
NA	TRBJ1-2	TRBV6-5	13	CASSYGQNYGYTF	TGTGCCAGCAGTTACGGGCAGAACTATGGCTACACCTTC
TRBD1	TRBJ1-2	TRBV19	14	CASRPMTGNYGYTF	TGTGCCAGTCGACCCATGACAGGGAACTATGGCTACACCTTC
NA	TRBJ1-1	TRBV5-8	15	CASSLGRTVNTEAFF	TGTGCCAGCAGCTTGGGTCGGACAGTGAACACTGAAGCTTTCTTT
TRBD1	TRBJ2-5	TRBV11-2	15	CASSLIGTGEETQYF	TGTGCCAGCAGCTTGATCGGGACAGGAGAAGAGACCCAGTACTTC
TRBD2	TRBJ2-3	TRBV27	17	CASSFVAGGTGGDTQYF	TGTGCCAGCAGTTTTGTAGCGGGGGGAACCGGGGGAGATACGCAGTATTTT
NA	TRBJ1-1	TRBV28	11	CAATSELEAFF	TGTGCCGCTACGTCGGAGTTGGAAGCTTTCTTT
TRBD2	TRBJ2-1	TRBV10-1	13	CASSHGGDNEQFF	TGCGCCAGCAGTCACGGGGGGGACAATGAGCAGTTCTTC
TRBD1	TRBJ1-1	TRBV7-2	13	CASTGTAGGEAFF	TGTGCCAGTACCGGGACAGCCGGTGGGGAAGCTTTCTTT
TRBD1	TRBJ1-1	TRBV14	16	CASSQVGQIVNTEAFF	TGTGCCAGCAGCCAAGTGGGACAGATCGTGAACACTGAAGCTTTCTTT
NA	TRBJ1-2	TRBV5-6	13	CASSIGENYGYTF	TGTGCCAGCAGCATAGGAGAAAACTATGGCTACACCTTC
NA	TRBJ1-2	TRBV5-5	14	CASSLVSTDYGYTF	TGTGCCAGCAGCTTGGTCTCAACAGACTATGGCTACACCTTC
TRBD1	TRBJ1-5	TRBV6-1	15	CASRPDRVSNQPQHF	TGTGCCAGCAGACCTGACAGGGTCAGCAATCAGCCCCAGCATTTT
NA	TRBJ1-2	TRBV18	12	CASSTSNYGYTF	TGTGCCAGCTCAACTTCTAACTATGGCTACACCTTC
NA	TRBJ2-7	TRBV5-1	13	CASSLYSSYEQYF	TGCGCCAGCAGCTTGTACAGCTCCTACGAGCAGTACTTC
NA	TRBJ2-2	TRBV4-3	14	CASSQDQGPGELFF	TGCGCCAGCAGCCAGGATCAGGGGCCCGGGGAGCTGTTTTTT
TRBD1	TRBJ1-4	TRBV15	16	CATSRGDRGVREKLFF	TGTGCCACCAGCAGAGGGGACAGGGGTGTGAGGGAAAAACTGTTTTTT
NA	TRBJ2-2	TRBV5-8	16	CASSLTGNVVTGELFF	TGTGCCAGCAGCTTAACAGGGAATGTGGTCACCGGGGAGCTGTTTTTT
NA	TRBJ1-5	TRBV28	14	CASSLALLSGPQHF	TGTGCCAGCAGTTTGGCGCTCTTGTCGGGGCCCCAGCATTTT
NA	TRBJ1-2	TRBV4-1	13	CASSQDLGYGYTF	TGCGCCAGCAGCCAAGATCTCGGCTATGGCTACACCTTC
NA	TRBJ1-1	TRBV2	14	CASSEAGRNTEAFF	TGTGCCAGCAGTGAAGCAGGGAGGAACACTGAAGCTTTCTTT
TRBD2	TRBJ2-1	TRBV6-5	13	CASKTSGGYEQFF	TGTGCCAGCAAGACTAGCGGGGGTTATGAGCAGTTCTTC
TRBD2	TRBJ2-1	TRBV6-1	14	CASRLAGTYNEQFF	TGTGCCAGCAGACTAGCGGGGACCTACAATGAGCAGTTCTTC
NA	TRBJ1-5	TRBV19	14	CASSLGGSNQPQHF	TGTGCCAGTAGTCTCGGGGGTAGCAATCAGCCCCAGCATTTT
TRBD1	TRBJ1-4	TRBV5-6	13	CASSIGQGRKLFF	TGTGCCAGCAGCATCGGACAGGGGCGGAAACTGTTTTTT